One sample yielded the 22 T cell receptor beta chains listed below, sequenced in a study of human T cells and chemical hapten exposure. Time point specified: patch test 1, 2 weeks after DPC sensitization. Treatment described: therapeutic diphenylcyclopropenone sensitization with weekly scalp DPC. TCRdb itself ran the RACE reads through MiXCR, one entry per CDR3 protein. This table has roughly 120,000 distinct CDR3 sequences, roughly an eighth appearing once. The sample was whole blood, taken in connection with sensitization to the hapten diphenylcyclopropenone (DPC). Receptors originate from a woman aged 50 to 60 with alopecia areata. Some clones in this sample may be carry-over from other donors' samples.

Concerning this clonotype: A much larger clone lies one base from this, so it may be a read error. The chain carries TRBV29-1 and TRBJ2-1, with D possibly being TRBD1 (5 bases). Germline-derived CDR1 and CDR2 are SQVTM and ANQGSEA. CDR3 length: 11 residues. The DNA for the CDR3 is TGCAGCGTTGGACAGATCAATGAGCGGTTCTTC. It specifies CSVGQINERFF.

This clonotype has just a few counts. This chain uses TRBV11-2 with TRBJ2-5, with D perhaps TRBD1 or TRBD2 (7 bases each). V dropped 3 bases and J dropped 3 bases, with 11 bases sitting between them. The CDR3 totals 14 residues. Germline V gene data show CDR1 as SGHAT and CDR2 as FQNNGV. The CDR3 DNA reads TGTGCCAGCAGCTTCGCAGGGGGGGAAGAGACCCAGTACTTC. Encoded protein: CASSFAGGEETQYF. Filled out from reference TRBV11-2 and TRBJ2-5, the complete variable domain reads EAGVAQSPRYKIIEKRQSVAFWCNPISGHATLYWYQQILGQGPKLLIQFQNNGVVDDSQLPKDRFSAERLKGVDSTLKIQPAKLEDSAVYLCASSFAGGEETQYFGPGTRLLVL.

This clonotype has only a few counts. V usage is TRBV7-2 and J usage is TRBJ2-7; TRBD1 matches 9 bases. The CDR3 is 14 residues long. J gave up 6 bases and V 3 bases, and 6 bases lay outside the gene matches. The germline CDR1 and CDR2 sequences are SGHTA and FQGNSA. CDR3: CASSFRTGESEQYF. CDR3 sequence (DNA): TGTGCCAGCAGCTTCAGGACAGGGGAATCCGAGCAGTACTTC.

The table lists this clonotype with a few counts. This chain links TRBV6-6 with TRBJ1-1, with a weak D call TRBD1 (5 bases). V was cut by 6 bases and J by 4 bases, with 6 bases left in between. This CDR3 is 11 amino acids long. From germline, CDR1 is MNHNY and CDR2 SVGAGI (reference sequence). The chain's CDR3 is CASRRGTEAFF. In nucleotides, the CDR3 is TGTGCCAGCAGAAGGGGCACTGAAGCTTTCTTT.

This rearrangement joins TRBV29-1 to TRBJ1-1; 9 nucleotides match TRBD1. The CDR3 length is 15 residues. The V and J ends lost 6 bases and 1 base, in that order; junction bases with no gene match: 9. The germline CDR1 and CDR2 sequences are SQVTM and ANQGSEA. The CDR3 region has the DNA TGCAGCGTGGTACAGGGGGCGGCACGGAACACTGAAGCTTTCTTT. The encoded protein is CSVVQGAARNTEAFF. Together with reference TRBV29-1 and TRBJ1-1, the CDR3 gives the full variable domain: SAVISQKPSRDICQRGTSLTIQCQVDSQVTMMFWYRQQPGQSLTLIATANQGSEATYESGFVIDKFPISRPNLTFSTLTVSNMSPEDSSIYLCSVVQGAARNTEAFFGQGTRLTVV.

With respect to this clonotype: At one boundary the junction diverges from the germline segment, which might be a read error. The chain carries TRBV29-1 and TRBJ2-5; TRBD1 aligns across 8 bases. Per germline, CDR1 SQVTM and CDR2 ANQGSEA. This CDR3 spans 14 amino acids. The CDR3 sequence: CSLRRGTGQGTQYF. CDR3 sequence (DNA): TGCAGCCTTAGGCGAGGGACAGGACAAGGGACCCAGTACTTC.

The V call is TRBV20-1, the J call TRBJ2-3; 10 bases are shared with TRBD2. The CDR3 sequence is 15 residues long. CDR1 is DFQATT, CDR2 SNEGSKA, per germline (reference sequence). V shed 4 bases and J 3 bases; nucleotides not matched to a gene: 7. The CDR3: CSATASSGRTDTQYF. DNA for the CDR3: TGCAGTGCTACGGCCTCTAGCGGGAGAACAGATACGCAGTATTTT.

This clonotype appeared a few times. The chain employs TRBV28 and TRBJ1-5, with D possibly being TRBD1 (5 bases). V lost 8 bases to trimming and J lost 11 bases, with 25 bases between them. Germline-derived CDR1 and CDR2 are MDHEN and SYDVKM. The CDR3 is 15 residues long. The CDR3 bases are TGTGCCAGCTCAACCTCCGGGACGAGGATGGCGGCCCAGCATTTT. Translation gives CASSTSGTRMAAQHF.

This clonotype appeared many times. In nucleotides, the CDR3 is TGCGCCAGCAGCCCGGGACTCGGTGACAATGAGCAGTTCTTC. Residues: CASSPGLGDNEQFF. This chain links TRBV4-1 with TRBJ2-1; possibly TRBD2 for D (6 bases). This CDR3 spans 14 amino acids. The germline V and J ends were trimmed by 4 bases and 5 bases, with 12 bases remaining between them. The germline V gene encodes CDR1 MGHRA and CDR2 YSYEKL.

A few counts support this clonotype. The rearrangement uses TRBV28 and TRBJ2-1; 7 bases map to TRBD2. The germline gives CDR1 MDHEN, CDR2 SYDVKM. V trimming: 6 bases; J trimming: 14 bases; junction bases outside the gene matches: 7. The CDR3 runs to 11 residues. CDR3 region: CASRAGAQEFF. CDR3 coding DNA: TGTGCCAGCAGGGCGGGAGCCCAGGAGTTCTTC.

The chain joins TRBV7-9 to TRBJ2-2; D perhaps matches TRBD1 (8 bases). The V end was cut by 10 bases, the J end by 5 bases, with 23 bases between. Germline V gene data show CDR1 as SEHNR and CDR2 as FQNEAQ (reference sequence). This CDR3 is 16 amino acids long. The CDR3 DNA is TGTGCCACTCACAGAGGCGGACAGGGACTAACCGGGGAGCTGTTTTTT. It yields the protein CATHRGGQGLTGELFF.

In its sample, this clonotype was seen many times. The genes are TRBV20-1 and TRBJ1-1, with D possibly being TRBD1 (5 bases). Trimming took off 5 bases at V and 5 bases at J, with 21 bases between the two ends. Germline values: CDR1 DFQATT, CDR2 SNEGSKA (reference sequence). The CDR3 totals 15 residues. CDR3: CSAFGLSAGTTEAFF. The DNA of the CDR3 is TGCAGTGCTTTTGGCTTATCCGCCGGGACGACTGAAGCTTTCTTT.

This clonotype came up once. This chain links TRBV6-4 with TRBJ2-2; possibly TRBD1 for D (6 bases). Trimming removed 7 bases from V and 5 bases from J, with 17 bases in between. This CDR3 has 15 amino acids. CDR1 is MRHNA and CDR2 is SNTAGT in the germline V gene. In nucleotides, the CDR3 is TGTGCCAGCACCCCGGCACAGGGAGCGACCGGGGAGCTGTTTTTT. It codes for CASTPAQGATGELFF.

The chain carries TRBV12-3 or TRBV12-4 and TRBJ2-7, with TRBD2 matching over 7 bases. With V trimmed by 1 base and J by 5 bases, 8 bases remained unmatched. This CDR3 region has 15 residues. For the CDR3, the DNA is TGTGCCAGCAGTTTAGTGCGGGAGTGGGTCCACGAGCAGTACTTC. Protein product: CASSLVREWVHEQYF.

Ten or more counts support this clonotype. J is TRBJ1-5 and V is TRBV7-9; D remains unclear. Trimming left V 0 bases short and J 0 bases short, with 3 bases between. In germline, CDR1 is SEHNR, CDR2 FQNEAQ (reference sequence). The CDR3 consists of 14 residues. The CDR3 loop reads CASSLAGSNQPQHF. The CDR3 nucleotides read TGTGCCAGCAGCTTAGCGGGTAGCAATCAGCCCCAGCATTTT.

The chain employs TRBV5-4 and TRBJ2-3; 8 bases are shared with TRBD2. CDR1 SGHNT and CDR2 YYREEE come from the germline V gene (reference sequence). The V gene end was trimmed by 0 bases and the J gene end by 5 bases; junction bases not matched to a gene: 5. The CDR3 totals 15 residues. CDR3: CASSLAGTSQDTQYF. The CDR3 DNA sequence: TGTGCCAGCAGCTTGGCGGGGACTAGTCAAGATACGCAGTATTTT.

This clonotype showed up just a few times. The chain joins TRBV7-8 to TRBJ2-5, with TRBD2 as a possible D gene (5 bases). The germline V and J ends were trimmed by 8 bases and 2 bases, with 12 bases remaining between them. The CDR3 length is 13 residues. The germline V gene encodes CDR1 SGHVS and CDR2 FQNEAQ. In DNA, the CDR3 is TGTGCCAGCGGAGTCGGGATTCAAGAGACCCAGTACTTC. Translating gives CASGVGIQETQYF. The full variable domain, with the rest looked up from reference TRBV7-8 and TRBJ2-5, is GAGVSQSPRYKVAKRGQDVALRCDPISGHVSLFWYQQALGQGPEFLTYFQNEAQLDKSGLPSDRFFAERPEGSVSTLKIQRTQQEDSAVYLCASGVGIQETQYFGPGTRLLVL.

This clonotype occurred many times. The chain has TRBV27 and TRBJ2-1; TRBD2 aligns across 13 bases. This CDR3 is 15 amino acids long. The junction had 10 bases not matched to a gene; V was cut back by 8 bases and J by 9 bases. In germline, CDR1 is MNHEY, CDR2 SMNVEV (reference sequence). CDR3 coding DNA: TGTGCCAGCCGCCCACTAGCGGGGGGGCCGCGTGAGCAGTTCTTC. Amino acids: CASRPLAGGPREQFF.

This clonotype was observed many times. The chain links TRBV2 to TRBJ2-3, with 8 bases aligning to TRBD2. The trim removed 3 bases at V and 3 bases at J, leaving 8 bases unmatched. This CDR3 is 16 amino acids long. Germline assignment: CDR1 SNHLY and CDR2 FYNNEI. CDR3 region: CASSEEGGLETDTQYF. The CDR3 nucleotides read TGTGCCAGCAGTGAGGAAGGGGGACTAGAAACAGATACGCAGTATTTT.

This clonotype was seen repeatedly, ten times or more. The chain has TRBV27 and TRBJ2-1; D possibly corresponds to TRBD1 (5 bases). The V gene lost 8 bases and the J gene lost 9 bases, with 14 bases spanning the gap. The CDR3 has 12 residues. Germline-derived CDR1 and CDR2 are MNHEY and SMNVEV (reference sequence). CDR3 in amino acids: CASGAPWGEQFF. Written as DNA, the CDR3 is TGTGCCAGCGGGGCGCCCTGGGGTGAGCAGTTCTTC.

V is TRBV29-1 and J is TRBJ2-2; TRBD1 might be the D (6 bases). Germline V gene sequence: CDR1 SQVTM, CDR2 ANQGSEA. The ends were cut back, 6 bases at V and 4 bases at J, with 21 bases in the middle. CDR3 size: 16 residues. This CDR3 is CSVDTVGAIGTGELFF. CDR3 nucleotide sequence: TGCAGCGTCGACACCGTGGGGGCAATCGGCACCGGGGAGCTGTTTTTT.

This clonotype was counted only a few times. The rearrangement links TRBV7-2 to TRBJ1-6, with a possible D match to TRBD1 (5 bases). The CDR3 runs 16 residues. Trimming removed 5 bases from V and 10 bases from J, with 21 bases in between. The germline gives CDR1 SGHTA, CDR2 FQGNSA. The CDR3 DNA reads TGTGCCAGCAGCCCCAGCGTGGCAGGGCCGGGCTCACCCCTCCACTTT. This sequence encodes CASSPSVAGPGSPLHF.